This T cell receptor beta chain originates from a study of cytomegalovirus exposure and HLA in healthy donors. General observations from the study: An observed cluster of highly shared sequence variants was recorded as a likely sequencing artifact. An analysis done earlier found most TCR beta V segments productive about 90% or about 30% of the time. Compared with the roughly 670-donor mean, an Asian-associated ancestry cluster reportedly had fewer N-insertions, according to a later analysis.

Remarks on this clone: Its antigen is as yet unknown.

The PCR employed 60 Vbeta primers together with 13 Jbeta primers. Only in-frame clones appear in the TCRdb table, and some are missing; sequencing was by immunoSEQ multiplex PCR. The sample holds approximately 130,000 clones, approximately 80% seen once. This CDR3 has 13 residues. The V and J ends lost 5 bases and 9 bases, in that order; junction bases with no gene match: 8. Germline V gives CDR1 SGHVS, CDR2 FQNEAQ. The sample taken for sequencing was PBMCs. The V and J genes are TRBV7-8 and TRBJ1-1; 8 bases map to TRBD1. The sequence derives from a man younger than 35 in good health and CMV-seronegative. In DNA, the CDR3 is TGTGCCAGCAGCCCCGGACAGGGAGGGAAAGCTTTCTTT. As protein: CASSPGQGGKAFF. The full variable domain, completed using reference TRBV7-8 and TRBJ1-1, is GAGVSQSPRYKVAKRGQDVALRCDPISGHVSLFWYQQALGQGPEFLTYFQNEAQLDKSGLPSDRFFAERPEGSVSTLKIQRTQQEDSAVYLCASSPGQGGKAFFGQGTRLTVV.